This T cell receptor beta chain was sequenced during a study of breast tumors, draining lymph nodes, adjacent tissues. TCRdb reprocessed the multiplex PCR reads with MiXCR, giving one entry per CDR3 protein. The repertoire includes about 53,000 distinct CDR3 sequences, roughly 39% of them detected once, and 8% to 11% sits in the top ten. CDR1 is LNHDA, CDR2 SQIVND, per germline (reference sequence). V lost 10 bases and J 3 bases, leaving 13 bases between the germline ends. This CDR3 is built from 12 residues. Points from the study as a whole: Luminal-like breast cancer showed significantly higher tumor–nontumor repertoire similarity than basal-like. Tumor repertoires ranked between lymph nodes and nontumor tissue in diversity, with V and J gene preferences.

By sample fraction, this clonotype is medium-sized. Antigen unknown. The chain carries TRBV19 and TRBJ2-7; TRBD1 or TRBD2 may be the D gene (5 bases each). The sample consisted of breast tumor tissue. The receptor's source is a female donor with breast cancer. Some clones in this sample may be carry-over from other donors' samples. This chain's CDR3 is CATGTASYEQYF. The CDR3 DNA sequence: TGTGCCACCGGGACGGCAAGCTACGAGCAGTACTTC. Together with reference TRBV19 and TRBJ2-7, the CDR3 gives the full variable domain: DGGITQSPKYLFRKEGQNVTLSCEQNLNHDAMYWYRQDPGQGLRLIYYSQIVNDFQKGDIAEGYSVSREKKESFPLTVTSAQKNPTAFYLCATGTASYEQYFGPGTRLTVT.